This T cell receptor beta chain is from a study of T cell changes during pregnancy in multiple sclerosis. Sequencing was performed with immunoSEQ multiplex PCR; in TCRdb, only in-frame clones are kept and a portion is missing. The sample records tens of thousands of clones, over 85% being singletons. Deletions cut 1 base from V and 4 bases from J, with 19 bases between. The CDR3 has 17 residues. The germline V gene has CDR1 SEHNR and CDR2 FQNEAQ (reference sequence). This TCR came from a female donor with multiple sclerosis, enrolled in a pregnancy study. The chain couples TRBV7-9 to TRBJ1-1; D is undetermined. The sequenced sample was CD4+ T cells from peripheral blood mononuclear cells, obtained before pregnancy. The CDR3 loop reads CASSLGRNIDLATEAFF. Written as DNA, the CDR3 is TGTGCCAGCAGCTTAGGAAGGAACATTGATTTAGCCACTGAAGCTTTCTTT.